Below, 27 T cell receptor beta chains from the same sample are listed, as sequenced in a study of blood T cell repertoires in COVID-19. Only in-frame clones appear in the TCRdb table, and some are missing; sequencing was by immunoSEQ multiplex PCR. The sample shows about 350,000 clones, about nine tenths of them seen only once. The material sequenced was peripheral blood. Receptor source: a woman in her sixties with COVID-19, enrolled during active disease.

The chain is built from TRBV24-1 and TRBJ2-5, with 7 bases that match TRBD1. Trimming removed 8 bases from V and 6 bases from J; junction bases left unmatched: 8. Per the germline V gene, CDR1 is KGHDR and CDR2 is SFDVKD. The CDR3 runs to 13 residues. CDR3: CATMGQSSKTQYF. The DNA for the CDR3 is TGTGCCACCATGGGACAGTCGTCAAAGACCCAGTACTTC.

The rearrangement links TRBV7-6 to TRBJ2-2, with D possibly matching TRBD2 (6 bases). Between the trimmed V and J ends, which lost 1 base and 5 bases, there was a span of 11 bases. The CDR3 totals 15 residues. Germline loops: CDR1 SGHVS, CDR2 FNYEAQ. The CDR3 nucleotides are TGTGCCAGCAGCTTAGGGGGTGGAGGGACCGGGGAGCTGTTTTTT. Protein product: CASSLGGGGTGELFF.

This clone was picked up one time. The chain combines TRBV6-5 with TRBJ2-3, with 8 bases fitting TRBD1. CDR1 is MNHEY, CDR2 SVGAGI, per germline. There are 15 residues in the CDR3. V was pared by 7 bases and J by 3 bases, with 9 bases of the junction left unmatched. As DNA, the CDR3 is TGTGCCAGCACCCAAACAGGGGGGTTAACAGATACGCAGTATTTT. It codes for CASTQTGGLTDTQYF.

CDR3: CASSTLAGPDTQYF. The CDR3 region has the DNA TGTGCCAGCAGCACCCTAGCGGGTCCAGATACGCAGTATTTT. This sequence joins TRBV7-2 and TRBJ2-3, with 8 bases that match TRBD2. The CDR3 contains 14 residues. The germline V gene has CDR1 SGHTA and CDR2 FQGNSA. The J segment lost 4 bases and the V segment lost 5 bases, leaving 5 bases of the junction unmatched.

This chain connects TRBV5-1 to TRBJ1-4; D call uncertain. Trimming left V 4 bases short and J 8 bases short, with 15 bases between. Germline CDR1 SGHRS, CDR2 YFSETQ. The length of the CDR3 is 14 residues. The CDR3, as DNA: TGCGCCAGCAGCCCGGGAGAATATAAGGAAAAACTGTTTTTT. This codes for CASSPGEYKEKLFF. The full variable domain, rest sourced from reference TRBV5-1 and TRBJ1-4, is KAGVTQTPRYLIKTRGQQVTLSCSPISGHRSVSWYQQTPGQGLQFLFEYFSETQRNKGNFPGRFSGRQFSNSRSEMNVSTLELGDSALYLCASSPGEYKEKLFFGSGTQLSVL.

V and J are TRBV28 and TRBJ1-2; TRBD1 is a possible D gene (6 bases). V dropped 3 bases and J dropped 3 bases, with 11 bases sitting between them. The CDR3 is 14 residues long. Germline CDR1 MDHEN, CDR2 SYDVKM. CDR3 in amino acids: CASSLSQGYYGYTF. CDR3 nucleotide sequence: TGTGCCAGCAGTTTGTCACAGGGTTACTATGGCTACACCTTC.

The chain employs TRBV6-5 and TRBJ2-3; TRBD2 matches at 9 bases. The CDR3 extends over 15 amino acids. Germline CDR1 is MNHEY and CDR2 is SVGAGI. Unmatched junction bases numbered 4, after V lost 2 bases and J lost 4 bases. The CDR3 reads CASSYQGTSPDTQYF. DNA for the CDR3: TGTGCCAGCAGTTACCAGGGGACTAGCCCAGATACGCAGTATTTT.

This clone was seen once. This rearrangement joins TRBV28 to TRBJ1-1; D is ambiguous. The germline V and J ends were trimmed by 2 bases and 5 bases, with 15 bases remaining between them. CDR1 and CDR2 from the germline V gene are MDHEN and SYDVKM. This CDR3 has 15 residues. CDR3 bases: TGTGCCAGCAGTTTAGCGGGGTCGGCAGTGACTGAAGCTTTCTTT. As protein: CASSLAGSAVTEAFF.

V gene TRBV4-2 combines with J gene TRBJ1-3; D is unresolved. V shed 3 bases and J shed 0 bases, with 9 bases lying between them. The CDR3 has 15 amino acids. Germline values: CDR1 LGHNA, CDR2 YNFKEQ. The CDR3 spells CASSQADTSGNTIYF. For the CDR3, the DNA is TGTGCCAGCAGCCAGGCCGATACCTCTGGAAACACCATATATTTT.

DNA for the CDR3: TGTGCCAGCTCACCACACTTCCAAGAGACCCAGTACTTC. Its protein product is CASSPHFQETQYF. The gene calls are TRBV18 and TRBJ2-5; D is uncertain. The CDR3 has 13 residues. In germline, CDR1 is KGHSH, CDR2 LQKENI. Trimming removed 1 base at V and 1 base at J, with 4 bases between.

The J gene is TRBJ1-2, the V gene TRBV18, with a possible D match to TRBD1 (5 bases). V was trimmed by 2 bases and J by 4 bases, leaving 8 bases between them. Per the germline V gene, CDR1 is KGHSH and CDR2 is LQKENI. The CDR3 covers 13 residues. The chain's CDR3 is CASSPGQAYGYTF. In nucleotides, the CDR3 is TGTGCCAGCTCACCAGGACAAGCCTATGGCTACACCTTC.

V and J are TRBV5-1 and TRBJ1-1, with D hard to call. CDR3 length: 14 residues. With 0 bases removed from V and 6 bases from J, the gap between germline ends came to 12 bases. Germline V gives CDR1 SGHRS, CDR2 YFSETQ. CDR3 nucleotides: TGCGCCAGCAGCTTGGAGCCGCCTATGGCTGAAGCTTTCTTT. Protein product: CASSLEPPMAEAFF.

The rearrangement uses TRBV5-6 and TRBJ2-3, with 12 bases aligning to TRBD2. CDR3 length equals 18 residues. The V segment lost 2 bases and the J segment 3 bases; nucleotides outside the gene matches: 10. Per germline, CDR1 SGHDT and CDR2 YYEEEE. CDR3 bases: TGTGCCAGCAGCTTCCTAGCGGGGGGGCCGATGGGAACAGATACGCAGTATTTT. Protein sequence: CASSFLAGGPMGTDTQYF.

This clone was observed a single time. The chain carries TRBV6-6 and TRBJ1-6; 7 bases agree with TRBD1. The trim removed 7 bases at V and 10 bases at J, leaving 7 bases unmatched. This CDR3 region has 13 residues. The germline gives CDR1 MNHNY, CDR2 SVGAGI (reference sequence). The CDR3 DNA is TGTGCCAGCACCCAAGACAGGGCATCACCCCTCCACTTT. As protein: CASTQDRASPLHF.

The chain links TRBV2 to TRBJ2-7; D is unclear. V lost 1 base to trimming and J lost 11 bases, with 15 bases between them. This CDR3 has 13 amino acids. CDR1 and CDR2 (germline): SNHLY, FYNNEI. CDR3 region: CASSEVWAASKYF. In DNA form, the CDR3 reads TGTGCCAGCAGTGAAGTTTGGGCTGCCTCAAAGTACTTC. Supplemented by reference TRBV2 and TRBJ2-7, the full variable domain reads EPEVTQTPSHQVTQMGQEVILRCVPISNHLYFYWYRQILGQKVEFLVSFYNNEISEKSEIFDDQFSVERPDGSNFTLKIRSTKLEDSAMYFCASSEVWAASKYFGPGTRLTVT.

On this clone itself: Other DNA sequences in the sample encode the same CDR3. The CDR3 sequence: CASSARTEAFF. The CDR3 bases are TGTGCCAGCAGTGCTAGAACTGAAGCTTTCTTT. V and J are TRBV2 and TRBJ1-1, with D uncertain. V was shortened by 4 bases and J by 5 bases, with 5 bases between the two germline ends. Germline V gene sequence: CDR1 SNHLY, CDR2 FYNNEI. This CDR3 comprises 11 residues.

V is TRBV15 and J is TRBJ2-3; no clear D. CDR1 is LNHNV, CDR2 YYDKDF, per germline (reference sequence). This CDR3 spans 17 amino acids. Deletions cut 0 bases from V and 2 bases from J, with 15 bases between. The CDR3 loop is CATSRDSTYSYTDTQYF. For the CDR3, the DNA is TGTGCCACCAGCAGAGATTCCACCTATAGTTACACAGATACGCAGTATTTT.

The V call is TRBV5-1, the J call TRBJ2-6; D gene ambiguous. This CDR3 comprises 15 residues. Germline CDR1 SGHRS, CDR2 YFSETQ. Deletions cut 0 bases from V and 0 bases from J, with 4 bases between. Written as DNA, the CDR3 is TGCGCCAGCAGCTTGGTGAGCTCTGGGGCCAACGTCCTGACTTTC. This encodes CASSLVSSGANVLTF.

J is TRBJ1-5 and V is TRBV19, with D hard to call. The length of the CDR3 is 16 residues. Germline V lookup: CDR1 LNHDA, CDR2 SQIVND (reference sequence). Trimming removed 4 bases from V and 5 bases from J, with 18 bases in between. The CDR3 bases are TGTGCCAGTAGTACCCTGAGGAAGGTCATCGATCAGCCCCAGCATTTT. It yields the protein CASSTLRKVIDQPQHF.

The rearrangement links TRBV28 to TRBJ1-2; 9 bases agree with TRBD1. This CDR3 comprises 14 residues. The germline V gene encodes CDR1 MDHEN and CDR2 SYDVKM. V shed 2 bases and J 12 bases; nucleotides not matched to a gene: 10. The CDR3 nucleotides read TGTGCCAGCAGTTTAGGGGACAGGGTACTCGCGGACACCTTC. Translated, it gives CASSLGDRVLADTF.

This rearrangement joins TRBV2 to TRBJ1-1; TRBD1 agrees at 8 bases. V shed 4 bases and J 0 bases; nucleotides not matched to a gene: 7. Germline lookup yields CDR1 SNHLY and CDR2 FYNNEI. The CDR3 covers 16 residues. The CDR3 coding sequence is TGTGCCAGCAGTGGACCATTGACAGGGGTGAACACTGAAGCTTTCTTT. It yields the protein CASSGPLTGVNTEAFF.

The chain couples TRBV5-6 to TRBJ1-2, with TRBD1 matching over 8 bases. The V and J ends lost 2 bases and 4 bases, in that order; junction bases with no gene match: 4. The length of the CDR3 is 14 residues. Germline V gene sequence: CDR1 SGHDT, CDR2 YYEEEE. The CDR3 region is CASSFQGASYGYTF. The DNA for the CDR3 is TGTGCCAGCAGCTTCCAGGGGGCGAGCTATGGCTACACCTTC. The whole variable domain, filled in from reference TRBV5-6 and TRBJ1-2, reads DAGVTQSPTHLIKTRGQQVTLRCSPKSGHDTVSWYQQALGQGPQFIFQYYEEEERQRGNFPDRFSGHQFPNYSSELNVNALLLGDSALYLCASSFQGASYGYTFGSGTRLTVV.

In the case of this clone: Its ends do not fully match the called genes, so a read error is possible. V is TRBV5-1 and J is TRBJ2-5, with 7 positions matching TRBD2. The germline gives CDR1 SGHRS, CDR2 YFSETQ. The CDR3 runs 15 residues. The CDR3 reads CASRLGGIPSETQYF. The CDR3 DNA is TGCGCCAGCAGATTGGGAGGGATTCCCTCGGAGACCCAGTACTTC.

The J gene is TRBJ1-5, the V gene TRBV6-5, with a weak D call TRBD1 (6 bases). V shed 0 bases and J shed 11 bases, with 17 bases lying between them. The CDR3 length is 15 residues. The V gene's germline CDR1 is MNHEY and CDR2 SVGAGI. In DNA form, the CDR3 reads TGTGCCAGCAGTTACTCGGGTCACAGGGAAGAGGCCCAGCATTTT. Protein sequence: CASSYSGHREEAQHF.

The rearrangement uses TRBV10-3 and TRBJ2-7, with D maybe TRBD2 (6 bases). V shed 0 bases and J shed 1 base, with 13 bases lying between them. This CDR3 comprises 16 residues. The V gene's germline CDR1 is ENHRY and CDR2 SYGVKD. The CDR3 DNA follows: TGTGCCATCAGTGAGTCGAGTCCGGGACTTTCCTACGAGCAGTACTTC. Amino acids: CAISESSPGLSYEQYF.

This chain uses TRBV11-1 with TRBJ2-5; D gene unclear. The germline V gene encodes CDR1 SGHAT and CDR2 FQDESV (reference sequence). Trimming stripped 5 bases from V and 1 base from J, with 11 bases between. This CDR3 comprises 14 residues. This chain's CDR3 is CASSPGGSQETQYF. CDR3 sequence (DNA): TGTGCCAGCAGCCCCGGCGGCTCCCAAGAGACCCAGTACTTC.

The V and J genes are TRBV2 and TRBJ2-7; D might be TRBD1 (5 bases). In germline, CDR1 is SNHLY, CDR2 FYNNEI. Trimming pared 5 bases from V and 1 base from J, leaving 9 bases between. This CDR3 spans 13 amino acids. The CDR3 coding sequence is TGTGCCAGCAGTCCGACAGCTTCCTACGAGCAGTACTTC. The encoded protein is CASSPTASYEQYF.